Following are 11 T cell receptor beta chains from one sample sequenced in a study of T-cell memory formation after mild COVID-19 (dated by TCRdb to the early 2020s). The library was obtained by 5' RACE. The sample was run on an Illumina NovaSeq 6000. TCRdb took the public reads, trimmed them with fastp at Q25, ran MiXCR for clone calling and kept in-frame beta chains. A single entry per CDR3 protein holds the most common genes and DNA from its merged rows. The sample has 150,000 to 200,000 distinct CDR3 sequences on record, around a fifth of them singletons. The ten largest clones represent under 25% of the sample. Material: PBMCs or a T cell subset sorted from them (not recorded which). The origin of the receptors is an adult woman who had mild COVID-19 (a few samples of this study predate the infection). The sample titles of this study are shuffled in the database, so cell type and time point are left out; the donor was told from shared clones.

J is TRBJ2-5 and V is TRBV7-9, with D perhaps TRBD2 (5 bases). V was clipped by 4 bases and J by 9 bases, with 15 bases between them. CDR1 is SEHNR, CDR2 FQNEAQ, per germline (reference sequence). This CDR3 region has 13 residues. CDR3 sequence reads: CASSSPGTGAQYF. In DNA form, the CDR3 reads TGTGCCAGCAGCTCCCCCGGTACCGGGGCCCAGTACTTC.

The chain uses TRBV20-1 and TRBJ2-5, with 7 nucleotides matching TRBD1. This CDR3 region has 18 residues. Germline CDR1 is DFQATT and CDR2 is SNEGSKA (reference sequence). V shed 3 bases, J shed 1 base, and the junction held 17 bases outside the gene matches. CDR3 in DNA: TGCAGTGCTAGGGGAACCGGGACAGAAATAGTTTTCCAAGAGACCCAGTACTTC. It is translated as CSARGTGTEIVFQETQYF.

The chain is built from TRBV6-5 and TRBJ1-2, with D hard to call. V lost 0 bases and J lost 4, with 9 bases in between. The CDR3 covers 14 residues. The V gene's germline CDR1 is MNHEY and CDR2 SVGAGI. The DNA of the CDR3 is TGTGCCAGCAGTTACTCGTCGGGGAGCTATGGCTACACCTTC. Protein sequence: CASSYSSGSYGYTF.

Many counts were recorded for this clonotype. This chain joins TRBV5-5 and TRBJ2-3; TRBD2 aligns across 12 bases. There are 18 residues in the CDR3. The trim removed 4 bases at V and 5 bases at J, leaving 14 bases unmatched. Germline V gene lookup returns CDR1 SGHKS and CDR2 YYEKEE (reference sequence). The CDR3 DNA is TGTGCCAGCAGCCTACATCCGGGACTAGCGGGTGGGGGAGATACGCAGTATTTT. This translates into CASSLHPGLAGGGDTQYF.

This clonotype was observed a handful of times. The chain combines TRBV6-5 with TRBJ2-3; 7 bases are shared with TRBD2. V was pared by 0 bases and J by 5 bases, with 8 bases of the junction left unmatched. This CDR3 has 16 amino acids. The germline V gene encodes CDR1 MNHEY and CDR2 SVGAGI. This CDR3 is CASSYSKTGGGDTQYF. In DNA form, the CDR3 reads TGTGCCAGCAGTTACTCGAAGACGGGAGGTGGAGATACGCAGTATTTT.

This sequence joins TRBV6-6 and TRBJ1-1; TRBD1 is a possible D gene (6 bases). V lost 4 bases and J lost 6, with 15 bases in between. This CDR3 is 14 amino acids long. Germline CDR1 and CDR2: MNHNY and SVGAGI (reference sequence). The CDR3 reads CASSSEEWGPEAFF. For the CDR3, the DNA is TGTGCCAGCAGTTCGGAGGAGTGGGGGCCTGAAGCTTTCTTT.

CDR3 loop: CASSFDIYTEAFF. CDR3 in DNA: TGTGCCAGCAGTTTCGACATCTACACTGAAGCTTTCTTT. The chain uses TRBV27 and TRBJ1-1, with D unclear. CDR1 and CDR2 (germline): MNHEY, SMNVEV (reference sequence). Deletions cut 3 bases from V and 3 bases from J, with 8 bases between. This CDR3 region has 13 residues.

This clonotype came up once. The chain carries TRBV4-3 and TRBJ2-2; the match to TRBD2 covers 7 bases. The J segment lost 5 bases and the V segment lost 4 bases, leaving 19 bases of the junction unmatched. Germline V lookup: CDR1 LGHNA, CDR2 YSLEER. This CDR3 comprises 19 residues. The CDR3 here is CASSLQGRERTIDTGELFF. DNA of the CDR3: TGCGCCAGCAGCCTACAAGGGCGGGAGAGGACCATAGATACCGGGGAGCTGTTTTTT.

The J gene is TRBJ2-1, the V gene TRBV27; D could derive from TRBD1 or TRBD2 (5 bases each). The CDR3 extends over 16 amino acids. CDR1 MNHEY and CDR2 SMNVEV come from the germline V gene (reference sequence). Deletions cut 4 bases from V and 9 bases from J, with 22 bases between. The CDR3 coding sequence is TGTGCCAGCAGTTATTTTATGGGGGTACGGTGGGGTGAGCAGTTCTTC. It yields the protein CASSYFMGVRWGEQFF.

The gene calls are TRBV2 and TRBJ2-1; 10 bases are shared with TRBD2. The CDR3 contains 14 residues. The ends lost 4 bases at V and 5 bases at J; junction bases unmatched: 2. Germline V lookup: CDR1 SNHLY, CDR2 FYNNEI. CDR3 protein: CASSAGLADNEQFF. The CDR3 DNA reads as TGTGCCAGCAGTGCCGGACTAGCGGACAATGAGCAGTTCTTC.

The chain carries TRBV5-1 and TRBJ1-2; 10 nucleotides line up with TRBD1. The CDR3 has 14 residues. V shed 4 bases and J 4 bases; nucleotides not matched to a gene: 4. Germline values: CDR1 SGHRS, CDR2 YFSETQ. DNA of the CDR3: TGCGCCAGCAGCGCCCGGACAGGGGGCTATGGCTACACCTTC. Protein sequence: CASSARTGGYGYTF.